These 20 T cell receptor beta chains came from one sample sequenced in a study of T cell responses to AZD1222 COVID-19 vaccine. Only in-frame clones appear in the TCRdb table, and some are missing; sequencing was by immunoSEQ multiplex PCR. The sample has 150,000 to 200,000 clones, approximately 90% seen once. The sequences come from peripheral blood, collected on day 0 of AZD1222 vaccination. These TCRs come from an adult in good health.

The sample holds a few counts of this clone. The V call is TRBV5-1, the J call TRBJ2-7; 7 bases match TRBD1. V was pared by 3 bases and J by 5 bases, with 8 bases of the junction left unmatched. The CDR3 is made up of 14 amino acids. Germline V gene lookup returns CDR1 SGHRS and CDR2 YFSETQ. The CDR3 sequence is CASSWMTGSDEQYF. In DNA, the CDR3 is TGCGCCAGCAGCTGGATGACAGGGAGCGACGAGCAGTACTTC.

The V call is TRBV18, the J call TRBJ1-4, with D tentatively TRBD1 (6 bases). Germline V gene data show CDR1 as KGHSH and CDR2 as LQKENI. V was pared by 0 bases and J by 4 bases, with 9 bases between. The length of the CDR3 is 15 residues. CDR3 in amino acids: CASSPPGALNEKLFF. CDR3 nucleotide sequence: TGTGCCAGCTCACCACCGGGGGCCCTTAATGAAAAACTGTTTTTT.

This chain uses TRBV18 with TRBJ1-4; 11 nucleotides line up with TRBD1. This CDR3 is 17 amino acids long. V was clipped by 3 bases and J by 1 base; unmatched bases: 4. CDR1 is KGHSH, CDR2 LQKENI, per germline. The CDR3 coding sequence is TGTGCCAGCTCACCCCCGGACAGGGGGCGAACTAATGAAAAACTGTTTTTT. Its protein is CASSPPDRGRTNEKLFF.

The rearrangement joins TRBV9 to TRBJ1-2; possible D gene TRBD1, 5 bases. This CDR3 region has 14 residues. With 4 bases removed from V and 7 bases from J, the gap between germline ends came to 17 bases. Germline values: CDR1 SGDLS, CDR2 YYNGEE. CDR3 in amino acids: CASSQLGAATGYTF. In DNA form, the CDR3 reads TGTGCCAGCAGCCAACTTGGGGCAGCAACTGGCTACACCTTC.

The chain employs TRBV15 and TRBJ2-7, with D maybe TRBD1 (5 bases). The ends were cut back, 9 bases at V and 0 bases at J, with 24 bases in the middle. Germline V gene lookup returns CDR1 LNHNV and CDR2 YYDKDF (reference sequence). This CDR3 has 17 residues. The CDR3 DNA sequence: TGTGCCACGCAGGGAACAGACATTAAATCAGGCTCCTACGAGCAGTACTTC. It translates to CATQGTDIKSGSYEQYF. Full variable domain (outside the CDR3, taken from reference TRBV15 and TRBJ2-7): DAMVIQNPRYQVTQFGKPVTLSCSQTLNHNVMYWYQQKSSQAPKLLFHYYDKDFNNEADTPDNFQSRRPNTSFCFLDIRSPGLGDTAMYLCATQGTDIKSGSYEQYFGPGTRLTVT.

The rearrangement uses TRBV7-8 and TRBJ1-5; perhaps TRBD1 as D (6 bases). Germline CDR1 reads SGHVS; CDR2 reads FQNEAQ. The CDR3 spans 17 residues. Trimming cost V 1 base and J 3 bases, with 16 bases left between them. The CDR3 reads CASSLGSRTVVNQPQHF. DNA of the CDR3: TGTGCCAGCAGCTTAGGTTCCCGGACAGTAGTCAATCAGCCCCAGCATTTT.

This rearrangement joins TRBV4-3 to TRBJ2-5; 12 bases fit TRBD2. Germline trimming cut 0 bases from V and 6 bases from J; bases unmatched to any gene: 5. This CDR3 is 16 amino acids long. CDR1 and CDR2 (germline): LGHNA, YSLEER. The CDR3 DNA is TGCGCCAGCAGCCAAGATGCTAGCGGGGGGGGAAAGACCCAGTACTTC. Translating it yields CASSQDASGGGKTQYF.

This chain links TRBV7-2 with TRBJ2-3; D is ambiguous. The V gene lost 4 bases and the J gene lost 4 bases, with 9 bases spanning the gap. CDR1 and CDR2 from the germline V gene are SGHTA and FQGNSA. The CDR3 loop spans 13 amino acids. This chain's CDR3 is CASSSGWADTQYF. The CDR3 DNA reads TGTGCCAGCAGCTCTGGTTGGGCAGATACGCAGTATTTT.

The chain joins TRBV19 to TRBJ1-3; 10 positions agree with TRBD1. The CDR3 contains 20 residues. V was clipped by 2 bases and J by 0 bases; unmatched bases: 13. Germline CDR1 is LNHDA and CDR2 is SQIVND (reference sequence). The CDR3 coding sequence is TGTGCCAGTAGTATATCCGGGACAGGGGCTACGAAGAGCTCTGGAAACACCATATATTTT. This encodes CASSISGTGATKSSGNTIYF.

The chain recombines TRBV5-1 with TRBJ2-7; 8 positions agree with TRBD2. CDR1 and CDR2 from the germline V gene are SGHRS and YFSETQ. This CDR3 is 14 amino acids long. V trimming: 1 base; J trimming: 2 bases; junction bases outside the gene matches: 2. In DNA form, the CDR3 reads TGCGCCAGCAGCTTGCACGGGAGGGCCTACGAGCAGTACTTC. Translation gives CASSLHGRAYEQYF. Drawing the rest from reference TRBV5-1 and TRBJ2-7, the complete variable domain is KAGVTQTPRYLIKTRGQQVTLSCSPISGHRSVSWYQQTPGQGLQFLFEYFSETQRNKGNFPGRFSGRQFSNSRSEMNVSTLELGDSALYLCASSLHGRAYEQYFGPGTRLTVT.

This chain links TRBV7-2 with TRBJ1-4; no definite D call. Trimming stripped 7 bases from V and 4 bases from J, with 10 bases between. The CDR3 contains 13 residues. The germline gives CDR1 SGHTA, CDR2 FQGNSA. In DNA, the CDR3 is TGTGCCAGCACGGGTCAGCTTAATGAAAAACTGTTTTTT. This codes for CASTGQLNEKLFF.

V is TRBV7-2 and J is TRBJ1-1; 7 nucleotides match TRBD1. The CDR3 runs to 18 residues. The germline gives CDR1 SGHTA, CDR2 FQGNSA. V was pared by 1 base and J by 7 bases, with 18 bases of the junction left unmatched. The CDR3 loop reads CASSLETAGWGRGDEAFF. For the CDR3, the DNA is TGTGCCAGCAGCTTAGAAACGGCCGGTTGGGGCAGGGGGGATGAAGCTTTCTTT.

This rearrangement joins TRBV4-1 to TRBJ1-1, with D uncertain. Between the trimmed V and J ends, which lost 2 bases and 8 bases, there was a span of 12 bases. The CDR3 is 13 amino acids. Germline CDR1 MGHRA, CDR2 YSYEKL. CDR3 bases: TGCGCCAGCAGCCAAAGCCCCCAAGGAGAAGCTTTCTTT. Translated: CASSQSPQGEAFF.

The count of this clone is one. V usage is TRBV4-2 and J usage is TRBJ1-1, with a tentative D call TRBD1 (6 bases). In germline, CDR1 is LGHNA, CDR2 YNFKEQ. This CDR3 region has 14 residues. Trimming stripped 0 bases from V and 6 bases from J, with 11 bases between. The CDR3 region is CASSQEGALAEAFF. The DNA for the CDR3 is TGTGCCAGCAGCCAAGAGGGGGCCTTAGCTGAAGCTTTCTTT.

The CDR3 region is CASSSDRESDTQYF. DNA of the CDR3: TGTGCCAGCAGCTCGGACAGGGAGTCAGATACGCAGTATTTT. The rearrangement joins TRBV11-3 to TRBJ2-3; TRBD1 aligns across 8 bases. With V trimmed by 4 bases and J by 4 bases, 4 bases remained unmatched. Germline V CDR1 and CDR2: SGHNT, YENEEA. The CDR3 length is 14 residues.

The V and J genes are TRBV4-1 and TRBJ1-5; D is unresolved. Trimming pared 1 base from V and 4 bases from J, leaving 17 bases between. CDR3 length: 17 residues. Looked up from germline, CDR1 is MGHRA and CDR2 is YSYEKL. CDR3 loop: CASSQGQNRVRNQPQHF. The CDR3 DNA sequence: TGCGCCAGCAGCCAAGGTCAAAATCGAGTCCGAAATCAGCCCCAGCATTTT.

The chain is built from TRBV3-1 (or the pseudogene TRBV3-2) and TRBJ2-1, with 11 bases fitting TRBD1. This CDR3 spans 15 amino acids. Germline CDR1 is LGHDT and CDR2 is YNNKEL (reference sequence). V shed 6 bases, J shed 6 bases, and the junction held 7 bases outside the gene matches. DNA of the CDR3: TGTGCCAGCAGACGCGGACAGGGGGCGAGCAATGAGCAGTTCTTC. Protein: CASRRGQGASNEQFF.

The V and J genes are TRBV6-5 and TRBJ2-3, with 9 bases lining up with TRBD2. The CDR3 totals 15 residues. The J segment lost 5 bases and the V segment lost 6 bases, leaving 9 bases of the junction unmatched. The germline V gene has CDR1 MNHEY and CDR2 SVGAGI. The CDR3, as DNA: TGTGCCAGCAGGGACCCCGGCGGGGGGGGAGATACGCAGTATTTT. The encoded protein is CASRDPGGGGDTQYF.

As DNA, the CDR3 is TGTGCCAGCAGCGCAAGGACTAGCGGGGGAGATACGCAGTATTTT. This codes for CASSARTSGGDTQYF. The chain combines TRBV9 with TRBJ2-3, with 13 bases lining up with TRBD2. Unmatched junction bases numbered 3, after V lost 3 bases and J lost 5 bases. The CDR3 is made up of 15 amino acids. Germline assignment: CDR1 SGDLS and CDR2 YYNGEE.

The chain joins TRBV27 to TRBJ1-6, with D maybe TRBD1 (5 bases). This CDR3 is 14 amino acids long. Germline V gene data show CDR1 as MNHEY and CDR2 as SMNVEV (reference sequence). V was cut by 7 bases and J by 7 bases, with 14 bases left in between. CDR3 sequence: CASTILGRNSPLHF. CDR3 coding DNA: TGTGCCAGCACTATTCTGGGGCGCAATTCACCCCTCCACTTT.